These 12 T cell receptor beta chains came from one sample sequenced in a study of long-term antiretroviral therapy in people with HIV. The immunoSEQ assay was v3.0, run at survey level. Profiled with immunoSEQ multiplex PCR; TCRdb holds only in-frame clones, not every one. The sample yields about 17,000 clones, approximately 80% seen once. Source: unsorted PBMCs, taken 0.1 years before starting antiretroviral therapy. All receptors come from a young man with HIV.

The chain joins TRBV4-3 to TRBJ2-7, with D perhaps matching TRBD2 (5 bases). Germline V CDR1 and CDR2: LGHNA, YSLEER. Trimming left V 1 base short and J 6 bases short, with 16 bases between. The length of the CDR3 is 15 residues. CDR3 bases: TGCGCCAGCAGCCAAGCTCGACTGGGAGACTGCGAGCAGTACTTC. Translating gives CASSQARLGDCEQYF.

The rearrangement uses TRBV5-6 and TRBJ2-4; the D gene could be TRBD1 or TRBD2 (6 bases each). There are 17 residues in the CDR3. Trimming took off 4 bases at V and 1 base at J, with 18 bases between the two ends. CDR1 is SGHDT, CDR2 YYEEEE, per germline. CDR3: CASSLLPWGAAKNIQYF. The CDR3 DNA reads TGTGCCAGCAGCCTCCTCCCTTGGGGGGCGGCCAAAAACATTCAGTACTTC.

The chain carries TRBV5-1 and TRBJ1-2, with unresolved D. The CDR3 has 14 amino acids. Deletions cut 4 bases from V and 7 bases from J, with 17 bases between. Germline V CDR1 and CDR2: SGHRS, YFSETQ. The CDR3: CASSPGSGGGGYTF. The CDR3 region has the DNA TGCGCCAGCAGCCCTGGGTCAGGAGGAGGTGGCTACACCTTC.

This rearrangement joins TRBV18 to TRBJ1-1; possible D gene TRBD1, 6 bases. Germline V gene lookup returns CDR1 KGHSH and CDR2 LQKENI. The CDR3 runs to 12 residues. The V and J ends lost 4 bases and 8 bases respectively, with 11 bases between them. This chain's CDR3 is CASSLNRDEAFF. CDR3 coding DNA: TGTGCCAGCTCACTGAACAGGGACGAAGCTTTCTTT.

The CDR3 region has the DNA TGCAGCGTGCAGGATGCCTACGAGCAGTACTTC. Encoded protein: CSVQDAYEQYF. This chain uses TRBV29-1 with TRBJ2-7; D not resolved. The length of the CDR3 is 11 residues. V dropped 6 bases and J dropped 2 bases, with 8 bases sitting between them. The germline V gene has CDR1 SQVTM and CDR2 ANQGSEA.

This rearrangement joins TRBV2 to TRBJ1-1; the D gene is possibly TRBD1 (5 bases). Germline assignment: CDR1 SNHLY and CDR2 FYNNEI. Trimming took 6 bases from V and 5 from J, leaving 16 bases between them. This CDR3 is 14 amino acids long. The CDR3 loop reads CASSLEGARTEAFF. The CDR3 DNA sequence: TGTGCCAGCAGCTTAGAAGGGGCGCGGACTGAAGCTTTCTTT. Complete variable domain (other parts from reference TRBV2 and TRBJ1-1): EPEVTQTPSHQVTQMGQEVILRCVPISNHLYFYWYRQILGQKVEFLVSFYNNEISEKSEIFDDQFSVERPDGSNFTLKIRSTKLEDSAMYFCASSLEGARTEAFFGQGTRLTVV.

The rearrangement uses TRBV25-1 and TRBJ2-5; tentatively, D is TRBD1 (6 bases). From germline, CDR1 is MGHDK and CDR2 SYGVNS. The CDR3 totals 16 residues. The V and J ends lost 2 bases and 1 base respectively, with 14 bases between them. Here the CDR3 reads CASSEPGTNIQETQYF. CDR3 DNA sequence: TGTGCCAGCAGTGAACCCGGGACAAACATCCAAGAGACCCAGTACTTC. The full variable domain, in which reference TRBV25-1 and TRBJ2-5 provide the parts outside the CDR3, is EADIYQTPRYLVIGTGKKITLECSQTMGHDKMYWYQQDPGMELHLIHYSYGVNSTEKGDLSSESTVSRIRTEHFPLTLESARPSHTSQYLCASSEPGTNIQETQYFGPGTRLLVL.

In this sample, this clone turned up once. The chain is built from TRBV5-1 and TRBJ2-5, with D possibly matching TRBD1 (5 bases). The CDR3 covers 14 residues. V lost 0 bases and J 3 bases, leaving 9 bases between the germline ends. The V gene's germline CDR1 is SGHRS and CDR2 YFSETQ. The CDR3 DNA reads as TGCGCCAGCAGCTTGGGACAGATCAAAGAGACCCAGTACTTC. This sequence encodes CASSLGQIKETQYF.

The rearrangement links TRBV5-1 to TRBJ1-1, with unresolved D. This CDR3 contains 14 residues. Per the germline V gene, CDR1 is SGHRS and CDR2 is YFSETQ. Trimming took 0 bases from V and 4 from J, leaving 10 bases between them. CDR3 amino acids: CASSLDPAGTEAFF. CDR3 DNA: TGCGCCAGCAGCTTGGATCCGGCGGGCACTGAAGCTTTCTTT. The full variable domain, its missing parts supplied by reference TRBV5-1 and TRBJ1-1, is KAGVTQTPRYLIKTRGQQVTLSCSPISGHRSVSWYQQTPGQGLQFLFEYFSETQRNKGNFPGRFSGRQFSNSRSEMNVSTLELGDSALYLCASSLDPAGTEAFFGQGTRLTVV.

V and J are TRBV5-5 and TRBJ1-2; 7 bases match TRBD1. The germline CDR1 and CDR2 sequences are SGHKS and YYEKEE (reference sequence). The length of the CDR3 is 14 residues. The V and J ends lost 4 bases and 5 bases, in that order; junction bases with no gene match: 8. Written as DNA, the CDR3 is TGTGCCAGCAGCACGCCGACAGGGTGGTATGGCTACACCTTC. Protein: CASSTPTGWYGYTF.

This sequence joins TRBV6-5 and TRBJ1-3; D is perhaps TRBD1 (5 bases). This CDR3 comprises 15 residues. The V and J ends lost 0 bases and 1 base respectively, with 7 bases between them. Germline loops: CDR1 MNHEY, CDR2 SVGAGI. This chain's CDR3 is CASSYSPGSGNTIYF. The CDR3 DNA reads as TGTGCCAGCAGTTACTCGCCAGGGTCTGGAAACACCATATATTTT.

This clone was detected only a few times. The rearrangement links TRBV4-1 to TRBJ1-1; no definite D call. The length of the CDR3 is 14 residues. Trimming removed 1 base at V and 6 bases at J, with 12 bases between. CDR1 and CDR2 from the germline V gene are MGHRA and YSYEKL. CDR3 sequence reads: CASSQGQNAPEAFF. The CDR3 DNA reads as TGCGCCAGCAGCCAAGGGCAGAATGCGCCTGAAGCTTTCTTT.